This T cell receptor (beta chain) was profiled in a study of blood T cell repertoires in COVID-19. Overall study: COVID-19 samples from acute and convalescent phases originated in the United States, Italy and Spain. Nucleic acid was either cDNA or gDNA, and it came from T cells, B-cell-depleted T cells, or PBMCs.

V trimming: 1 base; J trimming: 4 bases; junction bases outside the gene matches: 6. The CDR3 covers 16 residues. Per germline, CDR1 LGHNA and CDR2 YSLEER. Original analysis: For nucleated cells, counts were estimated from reference gene primer amplification. Method: immunoSEQ multiplex PCR; TCRdb's copy keeps in-frame clones and lacks some. V, J and clone size were drawn from that table, and D and trimming were deduced from the DNA. The sample lists about 50,000 clones, around 83% seen once, with roughly 7.1% in the top ten. The receptor's source is a man in his 70s with active COVID-19. Sequencing was done on a sample of peripheral blood. The chain couples TRBV4-3 to TRBJ2-2, with 7 bases matching TRBD2. The DNA of the CDR3 is TGCGCCAGCAGCCAAGGGGGAGGGGCCATCACCGGGGAGCTGTTTTTT. It is translated as CASSQGGGAITGELFF.